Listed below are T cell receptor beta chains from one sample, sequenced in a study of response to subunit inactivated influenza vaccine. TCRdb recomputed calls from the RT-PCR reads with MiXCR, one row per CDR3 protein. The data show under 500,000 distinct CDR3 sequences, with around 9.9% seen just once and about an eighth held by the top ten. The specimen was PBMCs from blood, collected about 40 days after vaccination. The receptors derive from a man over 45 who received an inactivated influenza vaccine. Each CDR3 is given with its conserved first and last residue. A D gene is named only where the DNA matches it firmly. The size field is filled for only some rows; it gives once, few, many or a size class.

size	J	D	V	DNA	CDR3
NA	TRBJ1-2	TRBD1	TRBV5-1	TGCGCCAGCAGCTTTGGGGACAGGGTTAACGGCTACACCTTC	CASSFGDRVNGYTF
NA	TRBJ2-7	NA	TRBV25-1	TGTGCCAGCCGTAAAGCCCCCTGGGAGCAGTACTTC	CASRKAPWEQYF
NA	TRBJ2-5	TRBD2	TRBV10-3	TGTGCCATCAGTGGAGCGGGAGGAGAGACCCAGTACTTC	CAISGAGGETQYF
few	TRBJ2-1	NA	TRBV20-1	TGCAGTGCTAGAGATGGCCCCAGGGGCGGGTTGGAGTTCTTC	CSARDGPRGGLEFF
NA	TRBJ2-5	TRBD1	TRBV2	TGTGCCAGCAGTGAAGCAAGCCCCGGGACAGTTAGTTCAGAGACCCAGTACTTC	CASSEASPGTVSSETQYF
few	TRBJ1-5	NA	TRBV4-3	TGCGCCAGCAGCCAAGATAATAGGGATCAGCCCCAGCATTTT	CASSQDNRDQPQHF
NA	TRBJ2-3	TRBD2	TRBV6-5	TGTGCCAGCAGTTACCGTAGCGGGAGGGCCGGAGATACGCAGTATTTT	CASSYRSGRAGDTQYF
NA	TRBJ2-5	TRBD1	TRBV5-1	TGCGCCAGCAGCTCCGACAGGGGGTCACCCCAAGAGACCCAGTACTTC	CASSSDRGSPQETQYF
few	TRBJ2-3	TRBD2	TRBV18	TGTGCCAGCTCAGCCACCCTAGCGGGGGGCACAGATACGCAGTATTTT	CASSATLAGGTDTQYF
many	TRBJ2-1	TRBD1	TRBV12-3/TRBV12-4	TGTGCCAGCAGTTTCCAGGGGGCGGGTTACAATGAGCAGTTCTTC	CASSFQGAGYNEQFF
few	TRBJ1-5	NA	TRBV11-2	TGTGCCAGCAGCTTAGTAAGAGGAGAGGGGAATATATGGAATCAGCCCCAGCATTTT	CASSLVRGEGNIWNQPQHF
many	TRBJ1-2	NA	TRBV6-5	TGTGCCAGCAGTTACTCACCCCCGGCAGGGGCTAACTATGGCTACACCTTC	CASSYSPPAGANYGYTF
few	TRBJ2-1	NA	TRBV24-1	TGTGCCACCAGTGATTTTGGAACAGGTCTTTACAATGAGCAGTTCTTC	CATSDFGTGLYNEQFF
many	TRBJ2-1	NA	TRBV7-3	TGTGCCAGCAGCTTAGGTTATGGAGGCGGGGCCTACAATGAGCAGTTCTTC	CASSLGYGGGAYNEQFF
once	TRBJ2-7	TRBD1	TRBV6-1	TGTGCCAGCAATCCTCTGGGACAGGTATTCTACGAGCAGTACTTC	CASNPLGQVFYEQYF
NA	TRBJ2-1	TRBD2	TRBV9	TGTGCCAGCAGCGCCTTGGCGGGAGGGTCCCTCGGGAATGAGCAGTTCTTC	CASSALAGGSLGNEQFF
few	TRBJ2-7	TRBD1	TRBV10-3	TGTGCCATCAGCGGTATACAGGGGTCTTACGAGCAGTACTTC	CAISGIQGSYEQYF
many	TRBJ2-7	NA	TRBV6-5	TGTGCCAGCAGCTACACAGGGTCCTACGAGCAGTACTTC	CASSYTGSYEQYF
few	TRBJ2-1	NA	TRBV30	TGTGCCTGGAGTGATCAATGGGCGGGACCCCACTATGAGCAGTTCTTC	CAWSDQWAGPHYEQFF
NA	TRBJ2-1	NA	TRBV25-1	TGTGCCAGCAGGGGCGGGCACGAGCAGTTCTTC	CASRGGHEQFF
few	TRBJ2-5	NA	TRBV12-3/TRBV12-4	TGTGCCAGCGGTAGAACAGGTCTAGAGACCCAGTACTTC	CASGRTGLETQYF
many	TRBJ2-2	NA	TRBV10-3	TGTGCCATCAGCCCCACTAGATCCGACACCGGGGAGCTGTTTTTT	CAISPTRSDTGELFF
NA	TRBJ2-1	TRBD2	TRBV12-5	TGTGCTAGTGGTTTGGTACTGGCTAGCGGGCACAATGAGCAGTTCTTC	CASGLVLASGHNEQFF
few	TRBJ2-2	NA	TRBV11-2	TGTGCCAGCAGCTTAGATACGACTAGTTCGAACACCGGGGAGCTGTTTTTT	CASSLDTTSSNTGELFF
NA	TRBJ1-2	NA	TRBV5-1	TGCGCCAGCAGCCCGACCGGGCCTCAGGGAGGCTACACCTTC	CASSPTGPQGGYTF
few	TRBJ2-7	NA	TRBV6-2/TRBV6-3	TGTGCCAGCATAAGGGGGGGTTCCTACGAGCAGTACTTC	CASIRGGSYEQYF
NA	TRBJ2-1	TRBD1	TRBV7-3	TGTGCCAGCAGCACCACAGGGGGCGTCGGTAATGAGCAGTTCTTC	CASSTTGGVGNEQFF
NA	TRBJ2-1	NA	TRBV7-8	TGTGCCAGCAGCCTCGGCACTGCCTCTAATGAGCAGTTCTTC	CASSLGTASNEQFF
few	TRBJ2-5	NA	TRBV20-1	TGCAGTGCCACCGATCCATCGGGACCGCCAGAGACCCAGTACTTC	CSATDPSGPPETQYF
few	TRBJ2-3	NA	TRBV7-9	TGTGCCACCCGCCCGCACACAGATACGCAGTATTTT	CATRPHTDTQYF
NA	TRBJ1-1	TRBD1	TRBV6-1	TGTGCCAGCAGTACCCGGGACAGGGTCACTGAAGCTTTCTTT	CASSTRDRVTEAFF
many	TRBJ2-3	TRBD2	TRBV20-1	TGCAGTGCTAGTCCGCTAGCGGATAGGGCCCTCACAGATACGCAGTATTTT	CSASPLADRALTDTQYF
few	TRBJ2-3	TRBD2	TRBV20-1	TGCAGTGCCCCAGCGGGGCCGCGGGATACGCAGTATTTT	CSAPAGPRDTQYF
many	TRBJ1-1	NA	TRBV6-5	TGTGCCAGCAGTTACCCGCCGGGAGGGGTGAACACTGAAGCTTTCTTT	CASSYPPGGVNTEAFF
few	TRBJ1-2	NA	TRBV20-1	TGCAGTGCTAGACGGACTGGCTATGGCTACACCTTC	CSARRTGYGYTF
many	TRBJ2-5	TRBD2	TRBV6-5	TGTGCCAGCAGTTACGGTGGTGGTTGGGCGGGGGGCCGGGAGACCCAGTACTTC	CASSYGGGWAGGRETQYF
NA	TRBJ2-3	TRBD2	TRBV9	TGTGCCAGCAGCTCGGGACTAGCGGGAGCTGTAGATACGCTGTATTTT	CASSSGLAGAVDTLYF
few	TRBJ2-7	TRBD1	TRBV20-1	TGCAGTGCCCTTCGCGCCGACAGGGGGGACGAGCAGTACTTC	CSALRADRGDEQYF
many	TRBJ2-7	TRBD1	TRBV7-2	TGTGCCAGCAGTTCTCGACAGGGGGCCTACGAGCAGTACTTC	CASSSRQGAYEQYF
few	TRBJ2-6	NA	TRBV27	TGTGCCAGCAGTTTATTAGGTAGTAGGACATGGGTCTCTGGGGCCAACGTCCTGACTTTC	CASSLLGSRTWVSGANVLTF
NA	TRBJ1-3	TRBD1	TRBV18	TGTGCCAGCTCCCAAACCGGGACAGATGGAAACACCATATATTTT	CASSQTGTDGNTIYF
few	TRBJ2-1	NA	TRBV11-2	TGTGCCAGCAGCTTAGACCCTCCGACCTCCTCCTACAATGAGCAGTTCTTC	CASSLDPPTSSYNEQFF
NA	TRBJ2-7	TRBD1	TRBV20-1	TGCAGTGCACCGGACAGGTCCTCCCTCTACGAGCAGTACTTC	CSAPDRSSLYEQYF
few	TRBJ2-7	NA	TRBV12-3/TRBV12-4	TGTGCCAGCGGTGGCCTAGACACCTACGAGCAGTACTTC	CASGGLDTYEQYF